Presented here are 5 T cell receptor beta chains from one specimen sequenced in a study of response to subunit inactivated influenza vaccine. TCRdb reprocessed the RT-PCR reads via MiXCR and lists one record per CDR3 protein. Here the sample spans more than 150,000 distinct CDR3 sequences, around 8.8% being singletons. Source: non-naive T cells sorted from PBMCs, taken on the day of vaccination. These receptors originate from a man aged 45 to 65 who received an inactivated influenza vaccine.

This clonotype was picked up a small number of times. V is TRBV6-5 and J is TRBJ2-3; TRBD2 matches at 9 bases. Germline-derived CDR1 and CDR2 are MNHEY and SVGAGI. V lost 4 bases to trimming and J lost 1 base; unmatched junction nucleotides: 6. This CDR3 region has 16 residues. CDR3 coding DNA: TGTGCCAGCAGTTTCTCACCTAGCGGGGGCACAGATACGCAGTATTTT. This translates into CASSFSPSGGTDTQYF.

This clonotype was detected ten times or more. The V and J genes are TRBV4-2 and TRBJ2-3, with 8 bases matching TRBD2. V shed 0 bases, J shed 2 bases, and the junction held 7 bases outside the gene matches. CDR1 LGHNA and CDR2 YNFKEQ come from the germline V gene. This CDR3 has 17 residues. DNA for the CDR3: TGTGCCAGCAGCCAAGAGGGGGGCGGGGGGCCCACAGATACGCAGTATTTT. Its protein product is CASSQEGGGGPTDTQYF.

This rearrangement joins TRBV20-1 to TRBJ2-1; TRBD2 is a possible D gene (5 bases). The germline V and J ends were trimmed by 3 bases and 4 bases, with 13 bases remaining between them. The CDR3 covers 14 residues. CDR1 is DFQATT and CDR2 is SNEGSKA in the germline V gene (reference sequence). The DNA of the CDR3 is TGCAGTGCTAGGGGTCAACAGCGGTACAATGAGCAGTTCTTC. Translated, it gives CSARGQQRYNEQFF.

This clonotype was detected only a few times. V is TRBV7-9 and J is TRBJ1-1; D is perhaps TRBD1 (5 bases). The ends were cut back, 5 bases at V and 14 bases at J, with 24 bases in the middle. Germline-derived CDR1 and CDR2 are SEHNR and FQNEAQ (reference sequence). The CDR3 sequence is 14 residues long. The CDR3 spells CASSLAMWGSKPFF. The CDR3 nucleotides are TGTGCCAGCAGCCTCGCTATGTGGGGCTCGAAACCCTTCTTT.

There are a few counts of this clonotype. The CDR3 region is CASSQDYRDVADTQYF. For the CDR3, the DNA is TGCGCCAGCAGCCAAGATTACAGGGACGTGGCAGATACGCAGTATTTT. V is TRBV4-3 and J is TRBJ2-3; TRBD1 might be the D (6 bases). Germline V CDR1 and CDR2: LGHNA, YSLEER. The CDR3 has 16 amino acids. V shed 0 bases and J shed 4 bases, with 14 bases lying between them.